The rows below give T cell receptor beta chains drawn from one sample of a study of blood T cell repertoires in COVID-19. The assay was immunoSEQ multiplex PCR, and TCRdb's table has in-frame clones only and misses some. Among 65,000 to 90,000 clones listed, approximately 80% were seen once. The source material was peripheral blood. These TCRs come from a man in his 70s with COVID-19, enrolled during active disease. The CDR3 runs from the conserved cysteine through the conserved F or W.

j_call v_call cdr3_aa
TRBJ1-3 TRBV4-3 CASSQDFRGNTIYF
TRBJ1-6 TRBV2 CASKGTGGSPLHF
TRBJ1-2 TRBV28 CASSRGRNYGYTF
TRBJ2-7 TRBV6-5 CASMWGTGGYEQYF
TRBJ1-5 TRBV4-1 CASSQERGGGNQPQHF
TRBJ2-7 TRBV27 CASHNGWEQYF
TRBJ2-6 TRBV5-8 CASSRGTGVSGANVLTF
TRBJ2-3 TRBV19 CASSMSLGVDTQYF
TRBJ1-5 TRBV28 CARSKGGGAGNQPQHF
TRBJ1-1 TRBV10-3 CAITPGQTNTEAFF
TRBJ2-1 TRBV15 CATSSLLAGEGDEQFF
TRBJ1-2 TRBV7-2 CASSTSGFYGYTF
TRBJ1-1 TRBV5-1 CASSLVGSGATEAFF
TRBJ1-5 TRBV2 CASSEFRGTGVQPQHF
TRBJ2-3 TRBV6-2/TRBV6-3 CASSYEMDTQYF
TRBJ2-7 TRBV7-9 CASSLVGETYEQYF
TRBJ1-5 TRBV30 CAWAGQGAQPQHF
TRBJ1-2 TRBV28 CASSSAPGIRYTF
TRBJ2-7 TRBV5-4 CASSLDPAGGREQYF
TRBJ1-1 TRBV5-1 CASSLGNTLNTEAFF
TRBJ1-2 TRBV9 CASSVEGQGFGGYTF
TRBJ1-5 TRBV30 CAIDRGPNQPQHF